This T cell receptor (beta chain) was observed in a study of Ad26.COV2.S vaccination and SARS-CoV-2 variants. On the study more broadly: Each vaccinee took Ad26.COV2.S intramuscularly, once or twice 56 days apart. Study results and limitations: Breadth, reportedly substantial, characterized the spike-specific CD8+ and CD4+ T cell responses after vaccination.

This CDR3 has 16 amino acids. V trimming: 2 bases; J trimming: 3 bases; junction bases outside the gene matches: 8. Germline-derived CDR1 and CDR2 are MNHNS and SASEGT. Treatment described: roughly 18 received Ad26.COV2.S at low or high dose, single or two shots; about 5 received placebo; per-sample allocation not given. Sampling took place 63 days after the first vaccine or placebo injection. To note about this clone: As yet, its antigen is unknown.

Some clones are missing from TCRdb's copy, which holds only in-frame ones; the method was immunoSEQ multiplex PCR. The sample has about 680,000 clones, 89% seen once. The chain employs TRBV6-1 and TRBJ1-1; 8 positions match TRBD1. The sequence was obtained from a person between 18 and 59 years old who received the Ad26.COV2.S COVID-19 vaccine or a placebo. The sequences come from peripheral blood, collected in a trial of Ad26.COV2.S vaccine versus placebo. For the CDR3, the DNA is TGTGCCAGCAGTGAACTGGCAGGGGGCATGTACACTGAAGCTTTCTTT. Translated, it gives CASSELAGGMYTEAFF.